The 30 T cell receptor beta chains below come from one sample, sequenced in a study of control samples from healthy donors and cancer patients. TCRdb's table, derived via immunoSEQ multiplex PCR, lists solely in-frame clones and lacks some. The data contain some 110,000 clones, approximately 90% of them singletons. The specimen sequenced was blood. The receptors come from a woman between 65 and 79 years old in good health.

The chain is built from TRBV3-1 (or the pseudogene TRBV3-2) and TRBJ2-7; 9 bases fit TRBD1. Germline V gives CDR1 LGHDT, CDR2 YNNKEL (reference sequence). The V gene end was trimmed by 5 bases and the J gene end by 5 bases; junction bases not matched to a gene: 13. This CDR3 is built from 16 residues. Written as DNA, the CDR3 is TGTGCCAGCAGCTACCCACCCGGGACAGGGTATGACGAGCAGTACTTC. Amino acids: CASSYPPGTGYDEQYF.

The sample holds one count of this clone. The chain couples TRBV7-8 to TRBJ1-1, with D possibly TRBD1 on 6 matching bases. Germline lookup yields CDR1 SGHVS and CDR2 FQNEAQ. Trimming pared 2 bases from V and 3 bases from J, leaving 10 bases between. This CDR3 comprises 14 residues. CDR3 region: CASSLSGVYTEAFF. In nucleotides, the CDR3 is TGTGCCAGCAGCTTATCAGGGGTGTACACTGAAGCTTTCTTT.

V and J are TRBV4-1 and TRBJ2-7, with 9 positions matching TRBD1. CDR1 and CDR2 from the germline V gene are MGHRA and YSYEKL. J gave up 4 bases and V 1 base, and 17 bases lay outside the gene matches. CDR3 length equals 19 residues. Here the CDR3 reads CASSQVGGTRDRELYEQYF. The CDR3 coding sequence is TGCGCCAGCAGCCAAGTCGGTGGAACCCGGGACAGGGAACTATACGAGCAGTACTTC.

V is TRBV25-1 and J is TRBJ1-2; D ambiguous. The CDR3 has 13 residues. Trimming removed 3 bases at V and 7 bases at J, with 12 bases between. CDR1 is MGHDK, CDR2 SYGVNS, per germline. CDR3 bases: TGTGCCAGCAGTGATTCGGGCGGTTTTGGCTACACCTTC. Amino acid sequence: CASSDSGGFGYTF.

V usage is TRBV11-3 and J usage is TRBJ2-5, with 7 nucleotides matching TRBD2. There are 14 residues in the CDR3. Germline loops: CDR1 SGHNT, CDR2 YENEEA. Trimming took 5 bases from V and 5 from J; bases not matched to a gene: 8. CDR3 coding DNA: TGTGCCAGCAGCGCCTCGGGGGAGGGGGAGACCCAGTACTTC. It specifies CASSASGEGETQYF.

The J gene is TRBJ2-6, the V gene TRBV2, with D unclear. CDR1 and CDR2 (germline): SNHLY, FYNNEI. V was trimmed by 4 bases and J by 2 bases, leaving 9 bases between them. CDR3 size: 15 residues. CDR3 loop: CASSGDPPGANVLTF. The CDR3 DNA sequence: TGTGCCAGCAGTGGAGACCCCCCTGGGGCCAACGTCCTGACTTTC.

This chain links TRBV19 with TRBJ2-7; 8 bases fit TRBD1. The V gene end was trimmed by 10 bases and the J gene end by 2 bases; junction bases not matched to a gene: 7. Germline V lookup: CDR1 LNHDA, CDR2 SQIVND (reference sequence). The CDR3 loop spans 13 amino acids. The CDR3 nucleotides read TGTGCCAATGGACAGGGACAGCCCTACGAGCAGTACTTC. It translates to CANGQGQPYEQYF.

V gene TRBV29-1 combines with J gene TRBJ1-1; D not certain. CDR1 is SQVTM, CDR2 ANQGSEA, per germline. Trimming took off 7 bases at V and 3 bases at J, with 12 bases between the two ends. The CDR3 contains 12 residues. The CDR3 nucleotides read TGCAGCGGGGGAGGCGGGGACACTGAAGCTTTCTTT. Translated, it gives CSGGGGDTEAFF.

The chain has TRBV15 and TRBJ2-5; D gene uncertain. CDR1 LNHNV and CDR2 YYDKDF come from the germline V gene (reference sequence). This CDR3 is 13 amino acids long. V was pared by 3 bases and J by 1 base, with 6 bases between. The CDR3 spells CATSRTPQETQYF. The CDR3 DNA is TGTGCCACCAGCAGGACCCCCCAAGAGACCCAGTACTTC.

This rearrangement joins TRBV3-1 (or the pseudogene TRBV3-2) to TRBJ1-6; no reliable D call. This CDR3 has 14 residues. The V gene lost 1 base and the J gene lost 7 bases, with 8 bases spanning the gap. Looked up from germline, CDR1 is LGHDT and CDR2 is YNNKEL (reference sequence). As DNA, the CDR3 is TGTGCCAGCAGCCAAGGGCAGGACAATTCACCCCTCCACTTT. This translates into CASSQGQDNSPLHF.

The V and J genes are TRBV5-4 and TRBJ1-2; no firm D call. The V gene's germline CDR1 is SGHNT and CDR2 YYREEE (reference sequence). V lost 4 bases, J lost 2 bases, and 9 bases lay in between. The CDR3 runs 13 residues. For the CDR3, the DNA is TGTGCCAGCAGCCGGGGAACGAACTATGGCTACACCTTC. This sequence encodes CASSRGTNYGYTF.

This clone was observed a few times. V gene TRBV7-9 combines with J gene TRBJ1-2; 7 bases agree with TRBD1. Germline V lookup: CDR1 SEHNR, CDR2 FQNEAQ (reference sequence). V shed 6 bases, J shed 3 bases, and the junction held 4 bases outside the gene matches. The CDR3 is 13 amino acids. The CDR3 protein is CASRGTADYGYTF. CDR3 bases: TGTGCCAGCAGAGGGACAGCGGACTATGGCTACACCTTC.

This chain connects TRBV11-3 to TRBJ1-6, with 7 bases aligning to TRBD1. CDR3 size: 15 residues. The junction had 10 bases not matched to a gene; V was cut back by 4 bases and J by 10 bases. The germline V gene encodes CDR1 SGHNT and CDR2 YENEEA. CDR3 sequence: CASSSRDSAKSPLHF. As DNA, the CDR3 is TGTGCCAGCAGCTCCAGGGACAGCGCCAAATCACCCCTCCACTTT.

CDR3 coding DNA: TGTGCCAGTAGTCAAGGGGGTGCCCAATACTACGAGCAGTACTTC. Translation gives CASSQGGAQYYEQYF. This sequence joins TRBV19 and TRBJ2-7, with a weak D call TRBD1 (6 bases). CDR1 and CDR2 from the germline V gene are LNHDA and SQIVND (reference sequence). V shed 5 bases and J shed 3 bases, with 17 bases lying between them. This CDR3 has 15 residues.

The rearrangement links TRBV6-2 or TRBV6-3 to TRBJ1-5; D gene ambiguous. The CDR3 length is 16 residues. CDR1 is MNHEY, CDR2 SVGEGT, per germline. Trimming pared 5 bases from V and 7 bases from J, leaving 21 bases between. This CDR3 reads CASSLDSLSLRQPQHF. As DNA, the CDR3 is TGTGCCAGCAGTCTGGACTCTCTGAGCTTGCGGCAGCCCCAGCATTTT.

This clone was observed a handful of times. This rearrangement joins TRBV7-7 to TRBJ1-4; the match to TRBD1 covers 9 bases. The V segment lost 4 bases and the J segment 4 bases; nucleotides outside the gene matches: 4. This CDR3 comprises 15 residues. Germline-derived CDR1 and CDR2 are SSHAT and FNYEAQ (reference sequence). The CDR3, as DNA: TGTGCCAGCAGCTCCCCGACAGGGGGTAATGAAAAACTGTTTTTT. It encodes CASSSPTGGNEKLFF.

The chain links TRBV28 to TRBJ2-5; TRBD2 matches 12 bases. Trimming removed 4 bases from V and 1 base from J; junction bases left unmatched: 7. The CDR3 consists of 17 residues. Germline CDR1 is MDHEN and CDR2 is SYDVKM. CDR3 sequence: CASSYGLAGTLQETQYF. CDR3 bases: TGTGCCAGCAGTTACGGACTAGCGGGGACTCTCCAAGAGACCCAGTACTTC.

CDR3 sequence reads: CASTTGQGGNQPQHF. CDR3 coding DNA: TGTGCCAGCACCACGGGACAGGGTGGCAATCAGCCCCAGCATTTT. The genes are TRBV6-6 and TRBJ1-5; 9 bases align to TRBD1. The CDR3 is made up of 15 amino acids. Germline CDR1 MNHNY, CDR2 SVGAGI (reference sequence). Trimming removed 7 bases from V and 2 bases from J; junction bases left unmatched: 6.

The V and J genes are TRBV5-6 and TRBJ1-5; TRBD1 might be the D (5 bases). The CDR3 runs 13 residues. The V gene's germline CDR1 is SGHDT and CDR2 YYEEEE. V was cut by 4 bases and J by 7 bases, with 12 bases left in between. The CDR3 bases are TGTGCCAGCAGCCCACCGGGGGGGCAGCCCCAGCATTTT. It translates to CASSPPGGQPQHF.

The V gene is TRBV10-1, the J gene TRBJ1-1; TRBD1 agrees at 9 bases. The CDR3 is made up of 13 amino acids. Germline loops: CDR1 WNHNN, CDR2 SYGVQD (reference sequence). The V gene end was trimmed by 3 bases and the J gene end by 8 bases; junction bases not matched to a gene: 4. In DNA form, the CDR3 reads TGCGCCAGCAGTGACCGGGACAGGGCAGAAGCTTTCTTT. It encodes CASSDRDRAEAFF.

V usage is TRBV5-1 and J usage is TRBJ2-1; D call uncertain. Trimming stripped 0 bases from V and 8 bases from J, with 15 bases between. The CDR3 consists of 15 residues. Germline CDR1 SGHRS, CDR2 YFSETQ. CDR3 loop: CASSLEAEMIDEQFF. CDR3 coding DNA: TGCGCCAGCAGCTTGGAGGCGGAGATGATAGATGAGCAGTTCTTC.

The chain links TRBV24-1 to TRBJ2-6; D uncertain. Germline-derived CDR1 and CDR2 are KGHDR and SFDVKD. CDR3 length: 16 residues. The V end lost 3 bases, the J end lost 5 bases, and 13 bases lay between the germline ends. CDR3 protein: CATSDHAGGRANVLTF. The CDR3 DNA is TGTGCCACCAGTGATCATGCAGGCGGCAGGGCCAACGTCCTGACTTTC.

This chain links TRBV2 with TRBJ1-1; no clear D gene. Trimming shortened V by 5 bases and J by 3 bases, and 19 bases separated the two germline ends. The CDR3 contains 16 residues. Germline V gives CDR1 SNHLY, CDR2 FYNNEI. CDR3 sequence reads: CASSRQAGGGDTEAFF. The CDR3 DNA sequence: TGTGCCAGCAGTAGGCAGGCAGGCGGTGGGGACACTGAAGCTTTCTTT.

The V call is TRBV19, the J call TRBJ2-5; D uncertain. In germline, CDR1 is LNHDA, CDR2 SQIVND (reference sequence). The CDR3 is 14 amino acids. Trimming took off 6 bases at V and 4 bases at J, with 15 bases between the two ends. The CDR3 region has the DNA TGTGCCAGTAGCGCTCATGCTGGGCCAGAGACCCAGTACTTC. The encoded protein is CASSAHAGPETQYF.

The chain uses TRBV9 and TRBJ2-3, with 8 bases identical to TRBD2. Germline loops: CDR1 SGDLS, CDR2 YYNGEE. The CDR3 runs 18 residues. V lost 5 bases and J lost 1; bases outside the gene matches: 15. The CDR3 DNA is TGTGCCAGCAGTCCGGATGCGGTTAGCGGGGTTCGCACAGATACGCAGTATTTT. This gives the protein CASSPDAVSGVRTDTQYF.

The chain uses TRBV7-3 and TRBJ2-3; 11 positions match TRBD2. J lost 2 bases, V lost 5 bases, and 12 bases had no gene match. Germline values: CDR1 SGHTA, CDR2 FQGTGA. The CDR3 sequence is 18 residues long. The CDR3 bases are TGTGCCAGCAGCCGAACAATACAGACTAGCGGGGTCACAGATACGCAGTATTTT. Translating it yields CASSRTIQTSGVTDTQYF.

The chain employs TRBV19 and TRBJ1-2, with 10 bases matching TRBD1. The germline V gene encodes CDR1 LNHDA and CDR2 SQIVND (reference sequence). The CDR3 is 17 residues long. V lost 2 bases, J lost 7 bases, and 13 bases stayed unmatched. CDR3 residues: CASSISPPRQGASGYTF. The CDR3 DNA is TGTGCCAGTAGTATATCCCCCCCTCGACAGGGGGCTTCTGGCTACACCTTC.

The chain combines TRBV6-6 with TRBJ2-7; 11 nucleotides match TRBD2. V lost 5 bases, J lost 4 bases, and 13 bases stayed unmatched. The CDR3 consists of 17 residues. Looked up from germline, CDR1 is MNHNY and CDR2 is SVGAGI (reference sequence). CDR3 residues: CASSRSSSGGSRYEQYF. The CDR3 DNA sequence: TGTGCCAGCAGTCGATCCTCTAGCGGGGGGTCCCGTTACGAGCAGTACTTC.

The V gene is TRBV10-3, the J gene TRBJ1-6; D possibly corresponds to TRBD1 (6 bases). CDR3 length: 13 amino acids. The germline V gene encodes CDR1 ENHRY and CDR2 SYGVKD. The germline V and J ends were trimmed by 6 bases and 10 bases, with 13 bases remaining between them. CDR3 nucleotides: TGTGCCATCAGGGCACAGGGAGAGTCACCCCTCCACTTT. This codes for CAIRAQGESPLHF.

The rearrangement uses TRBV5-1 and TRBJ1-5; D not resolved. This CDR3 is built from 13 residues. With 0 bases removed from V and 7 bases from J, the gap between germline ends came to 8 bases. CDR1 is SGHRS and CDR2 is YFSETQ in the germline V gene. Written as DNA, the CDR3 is TGCGCCAGCAGCTTGGGGGATGGACAGCCCCAGCATTTT. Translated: CASSLGDGQPQHF.